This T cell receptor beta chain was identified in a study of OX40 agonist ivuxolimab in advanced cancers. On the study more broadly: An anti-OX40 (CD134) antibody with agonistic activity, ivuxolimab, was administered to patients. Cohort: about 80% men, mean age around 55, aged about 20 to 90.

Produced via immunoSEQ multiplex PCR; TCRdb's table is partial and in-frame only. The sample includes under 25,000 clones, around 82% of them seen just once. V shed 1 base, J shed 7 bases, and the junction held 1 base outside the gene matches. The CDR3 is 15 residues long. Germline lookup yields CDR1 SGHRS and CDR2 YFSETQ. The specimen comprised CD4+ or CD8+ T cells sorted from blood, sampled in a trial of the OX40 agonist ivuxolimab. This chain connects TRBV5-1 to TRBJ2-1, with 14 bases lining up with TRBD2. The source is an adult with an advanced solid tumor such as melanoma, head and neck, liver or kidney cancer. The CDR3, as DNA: TGCGCCAGCAGCTTGTGGACTAGCGGGAGGAATGAGCAGTTCTTC. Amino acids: CASSLWTSGRNEQFF.